One sample yielded the 10 T cell receptor beta chains listed below, sequenced in a study of T cell repertoires in ileal Crohn's disease. Sequenced by immunoSEQ multiplex PCR; TCRdb stores in-frame clones only, minus some. The sample consists of roughly 5,800 clones, about 80% of them appearing once. Time point noted: inflamed ileum from the surgical specimen. The sample consisted of ileal tissue. The receptors originated from an adult with Crohn's disease.

The chain employs TRBV5-6 and TRBJ1-4; D might be TRBD1 (5 bases). CDR1 and CDR2 from the germline V gene are SGHDT and YYEEEE. This CDR3 has 14 residues. V was shortened by 2 bases and J by 6 bases, with 11 bases between the two germline ends. The CDR3 nucleotides read TGTGCCAGCAGCTTCGGGACGGCATATGAAAAACTGTTTTTT. Protein: CASSFGTAYEKLFF.

The sample holds one count of this clone. The chain recombines TRBV5-1 with TRBJ1-2; 8 nucleotides agree with TRBD1. Germline values: CDR1 SGHRS, CDR2 YFSETQ. The CDR3 consists of 15 residues. Unmatched junction bases numbered 7, after V lost 0 bases and J lost 6 bases. As DNA, the CDR3 is TGCGCCAGCAGCTTGGGTCAGGGGGCATTCGATGGCTACACCTTC. It codes for CASSLGQGAFDGYTF.

The chain links TRBV27 to TRBJ1-1; TRBD1 aligns across 7 bases. Germline V CDR1 and CDR2: MNHEY, SMNVEV (reference sequence). V shed 7 bases and J 7 bases; nucleotides not matched to a gene: 12. There are 14 residues in the CDR3. CDR3 nucleotides: TGTGCCAGCACTCCCAAGACAGGGAGGGGTGAAGCTTTCTTT. Translation: CASTPKTGRGEAFF.

This clone was picked up a small number of times. The V and J genes are TRBV6-1 and TRBJ2-7; no clear D gene. The germline gives CDR1 MNHNS, CDR2 SASEGT. With 4 bases removed from V and 2 bases from J, the gap between germline ends came to 3 bases. This CDR3 comprises 11 residues. The CDR3 loop is CASSVTYEQYF. CDR3 coding DNA: TGTGCCAGCAGTGTGACCTACGAGCAGTACTTC.

The rearrangement links TRBV4-1 to TRBJ1-1; D is possibly TRBD1 (6 bases). Germline loops: CDR1 MGHRA, CDR2 YSYEKL. The CDR3 covers 16 residues. Trimming took 0 bases from V and 3 from J, leaving 14 bases between them. As DNA, the CDR3 is TGCGCCAGCAGCCAAGATCAGGGGACGGGGGACACTGAAGCTTTCTTT. Its protein is CASSQDQGTGDTEAFF.

This chain uses TRBV20-1 with TRBJ1-3; D is unclear. CDR1 DFQATT and CDR2 SNEGSKA come from the germline V gene (reference sequence). The V end lost 6 bases, the J end lost 4 bases, and 7 bases lay between the germline ends. The CDR3 extends over 11 amino acids. DNA for the CDR3: TGCAGTGCAAACAGAGGAAACACCATATATTTT. It translates to CSANRGNTIYF.

In regard to this clone: Other DNA sequences of this sample code for an identical CDR3. This sequence joins TRBV6-1 and TRBJ2-6; D perhaps matches TRBD2 (6 bases). The germline V gene has CDR1 MNHNS and CDR2 SASEGT. The CDR3 sequence is 15 residues long. Trimming cost V 8 bases and J 0 bases, with 11 bases left between them. CDR3: CASRAGGSGANVLTF. CDR3 nucleotides: TGTGCCAGCCGAGCCGGGGGCTCTGGGGCCAACGTCCTGACTTTC.

This chain uses TRBV6-1 with TRBJ2-1; 7 bases map to TRBD1. This CDR3 region has 13 residues. The germline gives CDR1 MNHNS, CDR2 SASEGT. With V trimmed by 6 bases and J by 5 bases, 4 bases remained unmatched. The CDR3 coding sequence is TGTGCCAGCAGCCCGGGACAGAACAATGAGCAGTTCTTC. Translated, it gives CASSPGQNNEQFF.

The chain carries TRBV9 and TRBJ2-2, with TRBD2 matching 13 bases. Germline V CDR1 and CDR2: SGDLS, YYNGEE. This CDR3 comprises 21 residues. V lost 3 bases to trimming and J lost 2 bases; unmatched junction nucleotides: 16. CDR3 protein: CASSARRRLTSGGINTGELFF. As DNA, the CDR3 is TGTGCCAGCAGCGCCCGAAGAAGGCTGACTAGCGGGGGGATTAACACCGGGGAGCTGTTTTTT.

This chain links TRBV18 with TRBJ1-1, with D possibly being TRBD1 (6 bases). The germline gives CDR1 KGHSH, CDR2 LQKENI. The V end was cut by 5 bases, the J end by 5 bases, with 18 bases between. This CDR3 has 15 amino acids. The CDR3 reads CASSSAHGGGTEAFF. The DNA for the CDR3 is TGTGCCAGCTCATCCGCGCATGGGGGCGGTACTGAAGCTTTCTTT.